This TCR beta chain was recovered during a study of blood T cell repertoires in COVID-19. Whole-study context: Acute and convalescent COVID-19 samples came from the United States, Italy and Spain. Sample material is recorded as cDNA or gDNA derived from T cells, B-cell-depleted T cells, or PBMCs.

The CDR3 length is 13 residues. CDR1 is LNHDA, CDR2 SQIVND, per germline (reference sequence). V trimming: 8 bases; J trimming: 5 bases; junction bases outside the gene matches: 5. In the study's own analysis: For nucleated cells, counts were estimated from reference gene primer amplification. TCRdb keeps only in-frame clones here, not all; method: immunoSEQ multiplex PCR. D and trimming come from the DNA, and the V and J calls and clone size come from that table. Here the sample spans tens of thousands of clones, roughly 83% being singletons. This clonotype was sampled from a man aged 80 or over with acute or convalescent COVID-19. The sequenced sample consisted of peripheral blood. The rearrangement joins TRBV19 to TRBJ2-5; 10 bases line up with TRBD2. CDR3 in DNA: TGTGCCAGTGGAGCGGGGGGGCAGGAGACCCAGTACTTC. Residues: CASGAGGQETQYF.